This T cell receptor beta chain is from a study of T cell responses to AZD1222 COVID-19 vaccine. Study-level results: Mostly white British, mostly female donors; authors suggested clonal diversity may be underestimated.

Comment on this clone: The antigen is unknown.

CDR3 length equals 17 residues. Germline CDR1 and CDR2: KGHSH and LQKENI. J lost 5 bases, V lost 3 bases, and 4 bases had no gene match. Libraries were prepared by immunoSEQ multiplex PCR; TCRdb keeps only in-frame clonotypes and omits some of them. The table lists under 200,000 clones, approximately 91% of them singletons. This specimen consisted of peripheral blood, obtained on day 0 of AZD1222 vaccination. This TCR derives from an adult in good health. V and J are TRBV18 and TRBJ2-4; 16 positions match TRBD2. The CDR3, as DNA: TGTGCCAGCTCACCTTCCGGGACTAGCGGGGGGGAAAACATTCAGTACTTC. Its protein is CASSPSGTSGGENIQYF. Variable domain in full (rest from reference TRBV18 and TRBJ2-4): NAGVMQNPRHLVRRRGQEARLRCSPMKGHSHVYWYRQLPEEGLKFMVYLQKENIIDESGMPKERFSAEFPKEGPSILRIQQVVRGDSAAYFCASSPSGTSGGENIQYFGAGTRLSVL.